A single sample gave rise to the 26 T cell receptor beta chains below, sequenced in a study of control samples from healthy donors and cancer patients (TCRdb year 2020). Library generation was performed with the immunoSEQ multiplex PCR assay. Entries here come from immuneACCESS through TCRdb and include only in-frame sequences with V and J called. Some clones fail to appear in such tables; in the studies checked, an unresolved V gene covers under half of the shortfall, and the cause of the remainder is unknown. Here the sample has 65,000 to 90,000 clones; roughly 93% occur a single time. The ten top clones hold roughly 3% of the sample. Sequenced sample: blood. The receptors come from a woman aged 25 to 39 in good health.

The rearrangement links TRBV5-1 to TRBJ2-1, with D tentatively TRBD1 (6 bases). The germline V and J ends were trimmed by 2 bases and 8 bases, with 17 bases remaining between them. Per the germline V gene, CDR1 is SGHRS and CDR2 is YFSETQ. CDR3 size: 15 residues. The CDR3 loop reads CASSFDPLQGYEQFF. CDR3 DNA: TGCGCCAGCAGCTTCGACCCCTTACAGGGTTATGAGCAGTTCTTC.

This chain joins TRBV7-8 and TRBJ2-7; no clear D. Germline assignment: CDR1 SGHVS and CDR2 FQNEAQ. V shed 0 bases and J shed 7 bases, with 10 bases lying between them. The CDR3 spans 13 residues. The CDR3 DNA reads as TGTGCCAGCAGCTTAGCAGGAGTGGGGGAGCAGTACGTC. Amino acid sequence: CASSLAGVGEQYV.

J is TRBJ1-1 and V is TRBV2; D unresolved. V lost 4 bases, J lost 1 base, and 4 bases lay in between. CDR3 length: 12 residues. Germline loops: CDR1 SNHLY, CDR2 FYNNEI. Here the CDR3 DNA reads TGTGCCAGCAGTGCAAGGAACACTGAAGCTTTCTTT. This codes for CASSARNTEAFF.

This clone was detected only once. V is TRBV5-1 and J is TRBJ2-2; 10 nucleotides agree with TRBD2. Losses at the gene ends were 0 bases for V and 4 bases for J; bases not matched to a gene: 6. CDR1 and CDR2 (germline): SGHRS, YFSETQ. The CDR3 has 17 residues. The CDR3 spells CASSLGLAGVTTGELFF. The CDR3 coding sequence is TGCGCCAGCAGCTTGGGCCTAGCGGGGGTCACCACCGGGGAGCTGTTTTTT. The full variable domain, rest sourced from reference TRBV5-1 and TRBJ2-2, is KAGVTQTPRYLIKTRGQQVTLSCSPISGHRSVSWYQQTPGQGLQFLFEYFSETQRNKGNFPGRFSGRQFSNSRSEMNVSTLELGDSALYLCASSLGLAGVTTGELFFGEGSRLTVL.

The chain couples TRBV6-1 to TRBJ2-1, with a possible D match to TRBD2 (5 bases). CDR1 MNHNS and CDR2 SASEGT come from the germline V gene. The CDR3 is 16 amino acids. V dropped 1 base and J dropped 8 bases, with 18 bases sitting between them. CDR3 amino acids: CASSEGSARRLDEQFF. The CDR3 coding sequence is TGTGCCAGCAGTGAAGGAAGCGCGCGGAGGCTCGATGAGCAGTTCTTC.

This chain links TRBV27 with TRBJ1-2, with no clear D. This CDR3 comprises 14 residues. The V end was cut by 5 bases, the J end by 7 bases, with 17 bases between. CDR1 and CDR2 from the germline V gene are MNHEY and SMNVEV (reference sequence). In DNA, the CDR3 is TGTGCCAGCAGTACTACAGCGGGCTCGCTTGGCTACACCTTC. It translates to CASSTTAGSLGYTF.

V is TRBV20-1 and J is TRBJ1-2; D is unresolved. The germline V gene encodes CDR1 DFQATT and CDR2 SNEGSKA (reference sequence). This CDR3 contains 11 residues. Trimming pared 2 bases from V and 7 bases from J, leaving 8 bases between. CDR3 DNA: TGCAGTGCTAGATCCACGAGTGGCTACACCTTC. This gives the protein CSARSTSGYTF.

The chain couples TRBV7-2 to TRBJ2-7, with no clear D. Per germline, CDR1 SGHTA and CDR2 FQGNSA. This CDR3 contains 12 residues. Deletions cut 6 bases from V and 5 bases from J, with 11 bases between. The CDR3 spells CASSLSFHEQYF. CDR3 coding DNA: TGTGCCAGCAGTTTGTCGTTCCACGAGCAGTACTTC.

The J gene is TRBJ1-1, the V gene TRBV3-1 (or the pseudogene TRBV3-2), with D unclear. The CDR3 spans 13 residues. Germline CDR1 LGHDT, CDR2 YNNKEL (reference sequence). V lost 1 base and J 3 bases, leaving 6 bases between the germline ends. CDR3: CASSQGPYTEAFF. In DNA, the CDR3 is TGTGCCAGCAGCCAAGGGCCTTACACTGAAGCTTTCTTT.

This clone was seen once. The CDR3 DNA sequence: TGTGCCAGCAGCGCAGCCGAGAGCAACTATGACTACAATGAGCAGTTCTTC. This encodes CASSAAESNYDYNEQFF. The rearrangement links TRBV9 to TRBJ2-1; unclear D gene. Trimming took 3 bases from V and 3 from J, leaving 19 bases between them. Germline CDR1 and CDR2: SGDLS and YYNGEE. The CDR3 loop spans 17 amino acids.

The gene calls are TRBV29-1 and TRBJ1-4; maybe TRBD1 (6 bases). With 2 bases removed from V and 5 bases from J, the gap between germline ends came to 9 bases. Germline CDR1 SQVTM, CDR2 ANQGSEA. The CDR3 covers 13 residues. CDR3 bases: TGCAGCGTTGAAACAGGGACAAATGAAAAACTGTTTTTT. Translated, it gives CSVETGTNEKLFF.

V is TRBV12-3 or TRBV12-4 and J is TRBJ2-1, with D perhaps matching TRBD2 (6 bases). CDR3 length: 13 residues. Trimming left V 3 bases short and J 8 bases short, with 11 bases between. This CDR3 reads CASSFLASDEQFF. CDR3 DNA sequence: TGTGCCAGCAGTTTTCTAGCGTCGGATGAGCAGTTCTTC.

This clone has just one count. The J gene is TRBJ1-1, the V gene TRBV7-3, with D unresolved. Germline lookup yields CDR1 SGHTA and CDR2 FQGTGA. The length of the CDR3 is 15 residues. Trimming pared 5 bases from V and 5 bases from J, leaving 18 bases between. The CDR3 bases are TGTGCCAGCAGCCCCCTAGGAGGGCGGGAGACTGAAGCTTTCTTT. This sequence encodes CASSPLGGRETEAFF.

The chain couples TRBV14 to TRBJ1-2, with unresolved D. CDR1 and CDR2 from the germline V gene are SGHDN and FVKESK. The CDR3 is 12 amino acids. V was cut by 2 bases and J by 9 bases, with 10 bases left in between. The CDR3 DNA reads TGTGCCAGCAGCCAACAGGAGAGGAGCTACACCTTC. Encoded protein: CASSQQERSYTF.

Written as DNA, the CDR3 is TGTGCCAGCAGTTTTGAGCCGACACCACGCATCTATGGCTACACCTTC. It yields the protein CASSFEPTPRIYGYTF. The V and J genes are TRBV6-5 and TRBJ1-2, with D unclear. Trimming cost V 4 bases and J 4 bases, with 19 bases left between them. CDR1 MNHEY and CDR2 SVGAGI come from the germline V gene. This CDR3 has 16 amino acids.

The chain has TRBV7-3 and TRBJ1-6; perhaps TRBD1 as D (5 bases). The CDR3 is made up of 15 amino acids. V was pared by 4 bases and J by 7 bases, with 14 bases between. Per the germline V gene, CDR1 is SGHTA and CDR2 is FQGTGA. Here the CDR3 DNA reads TGTGCCAGCAGCTCGCAGGGAGCTGAGAATTCACCCCTCCACTTT. Translating gives CASSSQGAENSPLHF.

The chain joins TRBV24-1 to TRBJ1-5, with D unresolved. The CDR3 covers 12 residues. CDR1 is KGHDR, CDR2 SFDVKD, per germline. V gave up 5 bases and J gave up 3 bases, with 4 bases separating them. The CDR3 DNA reads TGTGCCACCAGTGCCATCAATCAGCCCCAGCATTTT. This encodes CATSAINQPQHF.

This rearrangement joins TRBV28 to TRBJ1-6; possibly TRBD1 for D (5 bases). The ends were cut back, 1 base at V and 6 bases at J, with 10 bases in the middle. CDR3 size: 15 residues. Germline CDR1 MDHEN, CDR2 SYDVKM. The CDR3 loop reads CASSLSGVSNSPLHF. CDR3 nucleotides: TGTGCCAGCAGTTTATCGGGGGTTTCTAATTCACCCCTCCACTTT.

The chain employs TRBV18 and TRBJ1-2, with 7 bases fitting TRBD1. CDR1 and CDR2 (germline): KGHSH, LQKENI. J lost 4 bases, V lost 3 bases, and 8 bases had no gene match. The CDR3 runs to 15 residues. The CDR3 DNA is TGTGCCAGCTCACCGGACGATGGACAGGCCTATGGCTACACCTTC. It is translated as CASSPDDGQAYGYTF.

The V gene is TRBV30, the J gene TRBJ2-1; weak D call: TRBD1 (6 bases). V lost 3 bases to trimming and J lost 5 bases, with 32 bases between them. The CDR3 runs to 20 residues. Germline-derived CDR1 and CDR2 are GTSNPN and SVGIG (reference sequence). The CDR3 DNA is TGTGCCTGGAGCTGCGATGGGTTGCAGGGGCTTGGCGTCTGCGACAATGAGCAGTTCTTC. Protein: CAWSCDGLQGLGVCDNEQFF.

This clone was recorded once. The V gene is TRBV10-2, the J gene TRBJ1-2; D unclear. This CDR3 is built from 11 residues. V was shortened by 8 bases and J by 2 bases, with 6 bases between the two germline ends. Germline V gives CDR1 WSHSY, CDR2 SAAADI. CDR3 nucleotides: TGCGCCAGCCAAGGGAACTATGGCTACACCTTC. As protein: CASQGNYGYTF.

The chain has TRBV3-1 (or the pseudogene TRBV3-2) and TRBJ1-2, with 9 positions matching TRBD1. Unmatched junction bases numbered 4, after V lost 5 bases and J lost 3 bases. In germline, CDR1 is LGHDT, CDR2 YNNKEL (reference sequence). This CDR3 contains 14 residues. DNA for the CDR3: TGTGCCAGCAGCACGTGGGACAGGGACTATGGCTACACCTTC. Protein product: CASSTWDRDYGYTF.

For this clone: Other DNA sequences in this specimen translate into the identical CDR3. The chain links TRBV19 to TRBJ2-1; 8 bases match TRBD1. Germline V gene data show CDR1 as LNHDA and CDR2 as SQIVND (reference sequence). The CDR3 is 18 amino acids. The V segment lost 3 bases and the J segment 9 bases; nucleotides outside the gene matches: 19. This CDR3 is CASSIQIGTGGSNSEQFF. CDR3 nucleotides: TGTGCCAGTAGTATTCAGATTGGAACAGGGGGATCGAATAGTGAGCAGTTCTTC.

The J gene is TRBJ1-3, the V gene TRBV19; D gene ambiguous. The germline CDR1 and CDR2 sequences are LNHDA and SQIVND (reference sequence). The CDR3 has 17 residues. V was clipped by 4 bases and J by 0 bases, with 16 bases between them. The CDR3 region has the DNA TGTGCCAGTAGTACCCCGGGGAGCCCCGTCTCTGGAAACACCATATATTTT. Amino acids: CASSTPGSPVSGNTIYF. Filled out from reference TRBV19 and TRBJ1-3, the complete variable domain reads DGGITQSPKYLFRKEGQNVTLSCEQNLNHDAMYWYRQDPGQGLRLIYYSQIVNDFQKGDIAEGYSVSREKKESFPLTVTSAQKNPTAFYLCASSTPGSPVSGNTIYFGEGSWLTVV.

The chain combines TRBV4-1 with TRBJ2-7, with D hard to call. The CDR3 contains 15 residues. V was cut by 0 bases and J by 0 bases, with 9 bases left in between. CDR1 is MGHRA, CDR2 YSYEKL, per germline. The CDR3 loop reads CASSQELRDSYEQYF. CDR3 in DNA: TGCGCCAGCAGCCAAGAGTTAAGGGACTCCTACGAGCAGTACTTC.

The V gene is TRBV29-1, the J gene TRBJ2-7; D possibly matches TRBD1 or TRBD2 (6 bases each). V was shortened by 4 bases and J by 6 bases, with 10 bases between the two germline ends. This CDR3 comprises 11 residues. Germline assignment: CDR1 SQVTM and CDR2 ANQGSEA. The DNA for the CDR3 is TGCAGCGTTGGATCGGGGGCCGAGCAGTACTTC. Translated: CSVGSGAEQYF.